This entry describes one T cell receptor beta chain. With no exception, relapse followed autologous stem cell transplantation in all patients, and brentuximab vedotin exposure varied. CDR3 size: 13 residues. V lost 2 bases and J lost 2, with 5 bases in between. CDR1 WNHNN and CDR2 SYGVQD come from the germline V gene (reference sequence). Repertoires were generated with immunoSEQ multiplex PCR, while TCRdb's copy carries only in-frame clones and drops some. This sample has fewer than 25,000 clones, with around 73% found just once. These data belong to a study of PD-1 blockade in classical Hodgkin lymphoma.

The sequencing used peripheral blood mononuclear cells (PBMCs), collected before the second cycle of nivolumab. The TCR comes from a human donor with classical Hodgkin lymphoma. The rearrangement joins TRBV10-1 to TRBJ2-3; D remains ambiguous. The CDR3 coding sequence is TGCGCCAGCAGTGAGGACATCACAGATACGCAGTATTTT. Residues: CASSEDITDTQYF.